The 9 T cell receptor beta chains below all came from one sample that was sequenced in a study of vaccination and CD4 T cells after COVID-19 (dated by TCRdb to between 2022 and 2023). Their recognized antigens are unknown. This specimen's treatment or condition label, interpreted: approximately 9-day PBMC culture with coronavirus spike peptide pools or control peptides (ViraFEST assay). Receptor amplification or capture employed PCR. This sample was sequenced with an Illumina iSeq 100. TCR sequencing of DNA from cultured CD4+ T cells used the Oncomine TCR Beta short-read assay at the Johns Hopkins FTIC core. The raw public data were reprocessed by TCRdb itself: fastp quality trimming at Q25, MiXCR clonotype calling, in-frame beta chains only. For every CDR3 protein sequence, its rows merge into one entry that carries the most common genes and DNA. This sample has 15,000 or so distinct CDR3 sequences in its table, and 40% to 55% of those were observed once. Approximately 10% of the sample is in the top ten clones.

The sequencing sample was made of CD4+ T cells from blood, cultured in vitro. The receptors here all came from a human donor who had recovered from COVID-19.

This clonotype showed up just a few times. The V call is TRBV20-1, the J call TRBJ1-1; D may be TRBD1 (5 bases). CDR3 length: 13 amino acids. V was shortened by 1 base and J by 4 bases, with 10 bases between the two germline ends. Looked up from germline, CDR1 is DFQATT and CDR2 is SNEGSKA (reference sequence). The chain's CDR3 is CSARGGGSTEAFF. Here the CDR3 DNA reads TGCAGTGCTAGAGGGGGGGGTAGCACTGAAGCTTTCTTT.

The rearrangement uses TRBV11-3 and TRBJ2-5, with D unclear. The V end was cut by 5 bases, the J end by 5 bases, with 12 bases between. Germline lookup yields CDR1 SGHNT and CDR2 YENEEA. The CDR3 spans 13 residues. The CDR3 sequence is CASSPVSPETQYF. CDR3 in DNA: TGTGCCAGCAGCCCGGTGTCTCCTGAGACCCAGTACTTC.

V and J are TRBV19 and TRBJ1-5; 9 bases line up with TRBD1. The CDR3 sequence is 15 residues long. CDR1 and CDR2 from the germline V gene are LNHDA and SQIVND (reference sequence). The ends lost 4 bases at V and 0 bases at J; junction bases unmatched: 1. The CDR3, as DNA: TGTGCCAGTAGTACACAGGGGGCTAGCAATCAGCCCCAGCATTTT. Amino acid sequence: CASSTQGASNQPQHF.

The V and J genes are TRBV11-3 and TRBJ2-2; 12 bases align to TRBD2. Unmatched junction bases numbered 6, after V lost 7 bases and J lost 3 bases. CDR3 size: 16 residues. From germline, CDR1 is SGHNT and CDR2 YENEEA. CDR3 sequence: CASIASGRADTGELFF. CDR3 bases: TGTGCCAGCATAGCTAGCGGGAGGGCCGACACCGGGGAGCTGTTTTTT.

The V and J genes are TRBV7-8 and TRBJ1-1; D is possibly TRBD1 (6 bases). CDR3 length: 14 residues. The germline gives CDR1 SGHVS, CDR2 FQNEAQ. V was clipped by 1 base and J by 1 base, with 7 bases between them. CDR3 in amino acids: CASSLVQGNTEAFF. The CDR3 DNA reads TGTGCCAGCAGCTTAGTACAGGGGAACACTGAAGCTTTCTTT.

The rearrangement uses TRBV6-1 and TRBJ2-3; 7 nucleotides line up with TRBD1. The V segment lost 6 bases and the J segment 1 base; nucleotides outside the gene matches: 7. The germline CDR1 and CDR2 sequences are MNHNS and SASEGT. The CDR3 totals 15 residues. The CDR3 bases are TGTGCCAGCAGCCCCAGGGGGAGAGGCACAGATACGCAGTATTTT. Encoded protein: CASSPRGRGTDTQYF.

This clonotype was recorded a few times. The CDR3 coding sequence is TGCAGTGCTAGTGGACTGAACACTGAAGCTTTCTTT. This codes for CSASGLNTEAFF. V usage is TRBV20-1 and J usage is TRBJ1-1, with D uncertain. This CDR3 has 12 residues. Germline V lookup: CDR1 DFQATT, CDR2 SNEGSKA (reference sequence). Trimming took off 3 bases at V and 0 bases at J, with 5 bases between the two ends.

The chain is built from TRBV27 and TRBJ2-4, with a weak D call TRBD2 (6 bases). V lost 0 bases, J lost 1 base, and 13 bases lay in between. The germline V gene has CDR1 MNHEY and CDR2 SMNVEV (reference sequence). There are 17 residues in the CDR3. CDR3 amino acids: CASSLSSQGRAKNIQYF. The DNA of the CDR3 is TGTGCCAGCAGTTTATCCTCGCAAGGGAGGGCCAAAAACATTCAGTACTTC.

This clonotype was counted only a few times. CDR3 region: CASSEGTGLYGYTF. For the CDR3, the DNA is TGTGCCAGCAGCGAGGGGACAGGCCTCTATGGCTACACCTTC. The gene calls are TRBV9 and TRBJ1-2, with 8 positions matching TRBD1. The V and J ends lost 3 bases and 4 bases, in that order; junction bases with no gene match: 5. The CDR3 is made up of 14 amino acids. Germline CDR1 reads SGDLS; CDR2 reads YYNGEE.